This entry lists 6 T cell receptor beta chains sequenced from one sample in a study of cytomegalovirus exposure and HLA in healthy donors. Use of 60 Vbeta and 13 Jbeta primers characterized the PCR. Profiling relied on immunoSEQ multiplex PCR, and the TCRdb table lists in-frame clones only, not all of them. The data show about 60,000 clones, 73% seen once. The sequenced sample consisted of PBMCs. The receptor set was obtained from a middle-aged man in good health and CMV-seronegative.

This clone was counted between two and nine times. The chain has TRBV6-1 and TRBJ2-3; D gene ambiguous. The V end was cut by 4 bases, the J end by 4 bases, with 3 bases between. CDR3 length: 11 residues. CDR1 is MNHNS and CDR2 is SASEGT in the germline V gene. The CDR3, as DNA: TGTGCCAGCAGTGGAGCAGATACGCAGTATTTT. This translates into CASSGADTQYF.

This sequence joins TRBV6-1 and TRBJ2-2; the D is unclear. Trimming cost V 4 bases and J 1 base, with 7 bases left between them. This CDR3 contains 14 residues. The germline V gene encodes CDR1 MNHNS and CDR2 SASEGT. The CDR3 DNA is TGTGCCAGCAGTGGTCAGAAGAACACCGGGGAGCTGTTTTTT. Protein sequence: CASSGQKNTGELFF.

This chain links TRBV5-1 with TRBJ2-7, with 8 positions matching TRBD1. The germline CDR1 and CDR2 sequences are SGHRS and YFSETQ. This CDR3 has 14 residues. J gave up 3 bases and V 0 bases, and 2 bases lay outside the gene matches. CDR3 protein: CASSLVDRGYEQYF. In nucleotides, the CDR3 is TGCGCCAGCAGCTTGGTCGACAGGGGCTACGAGCAGTACTTC.

CDR3 loop: CASSFVRQGARGYTF. The DNA for the CDR3 is TGTGCCAGCAGCTTCGTGAGACAGGGGGCGCGGGGCTACACCTTC. This chain uses TRBV5-5 with TRBJ1-2; 10 nucleotides line up with TRBD1. Germline lookup yields CDR1 SGHKS and CDR2 YYEKEE (reference sequence). V trimming: 2 bases; J trimming: 8 bases; junction bases outside the gene matches: 9. This CDR3 spans 15 amino acids.

This chain links TRBV19 with TRBJ1-5, with D unclear. The germline V gene has CDR1 LNHDA and CDR2 SQIVND (reference sequence). Trimming removed 10 bases from V and 0 bases from J, with 13 bases in between. The CDR3 is 14 residues long. The CDR3 DNA sequence: TGTGCCACCAAACACGTCACTAGCAATCAGCCCCAGCATTTT. Translated: CATKHVTSNQPQHF.

The chain has TRBV15 and TRBJ2-3; D is uncertain. Trimming pared 5 bases from V and 3 bases from J, leaving 9 bases between. The CDR3 loop spans 13 amino acids. In germline, CDR1 is LNHNV, CDR2 YYDKDF (reference sequence). This chain's CDR3 is CATSLDVTDTQYF. CDR3 sequence (DNA): TGTGCCACCAGCCTAGATGTTACAGATACGCAGTATTTT.